The 20 T cell receptor beta chains listed next were all sequenced from one sample in a study of T cell responses to AZD1222 COVID-19 vaccine. This table comes from immunoSEQ multiplex PCR, and its TCRdb copy is limited to in-frame clones, with some not included. The sample holds some 150,000 clones; 90% are singletons and the top ten take 1.5% to 2%. This sample comprised peripheral blood, obtained on day 0 of AZD1222 vaccination. These receptors were taken from an adult in good health.

The rearrangement joins TRBV3-1 (or the pseudogene TRBV3-2) to TRBJ1-2; a possible D gene is TRBD1 (5 bases). The germline V gene has CDR1 LGHDT and CDR2 YNNKEL (reference sequence). The CDR3 runs to 16 residues. V shed 2 bases and J shed 3 bases, with 16 bases lying between them. The CDR3: CASSQWVAGQYYGYTF. The CDR3 region has the DNA TGTGCCAGCAGCCAATGGGTCGCAGGGCAGTACTATGGCTACACCTTC.

The V call is TRBV12-2, the J call TRBJ1-1; TRBD1, the table's D call, lacks a check against the DNA. TRBV12-2 is reported as a pseudogene. The CDR3 contains 18 residues. The chain's CDR3 is CASRLEDWRRGRNTEAFF. In DNA form, the CDR3 reads TGTGCAAGTCGCTTAGAAGATTGGCGTAGGGGAAGGAACACTGAAGCTTTCTTT.

The J gene is TRBJ1-1, the V gene TRBV6-2 or TRBV6-3; D uncertain. Looked up from germline, CDR1 is MNHEY and CDR2 is SVGEGT. The CDR3 has 14 amino acids. V lost 5 bases, J lost 1 base, and 11 bases lay in between. The CDR3 loop is CASSKTRRNTEAFF. CDR3 nucleotides: TGTGCCAGCAGTAAAACGCGGAGGAACACTGAAGCTTTCTTT.

The chain is built from TRBV18 and TRBJ1-1; D remains ambiguous. CDR3 length equals 14 residues. The germline V gene encodes CDR1 KGHSH and CDR2 LQKENI. With 3 bases removed from V and 5 bases from J, the gap between germline ends came to 13 bases. As DNA, the CDR3 is TGTGCCAGCTCACCGAGAGGATTGGGGACTGAAGCTTTCTTT. It codes for CASSPRGLGTEAFF.

The chain uses TRBV7-2 and TRBJ1-5; D is ambiguous. Trimming took 4 bases from V and 0 from J, leaving 7 bases between them. Germline V gives CDR1 SGHTA, CDR2 FQGNSA. The CDR3 consists of 14 residues. CDR3 amino acids: CASSYGSSNQPQHF. The CDR3 DNA reads TGTGCCAGCAGCTATGGATCTAGCAATCAGCCCCAGCATTTT. Looking up the rest from reference TRBV7-2 and TRBJ1-5 gives the full variable domain: GAGVSQSPSNKVTEKGKDVELRCDPISGHTALYWYRQSLGQGLEFLIYFQGNSAPDKSGLPSDRFSAERTGGSVSTLTIQRTQQEDSAVYLCASSYGSSNQPQHFGDGTRLSIL.

The chain joins TRBV7-8 to TRBJ1-2; no clear D gene. The CDR3 totals 15 residues. Germline V gene lookup returns CDR1 SGHVS and CDR2 FQNEAQ. The ends were cut back, 5 bases at V and 2 bases at J, with 15 bases in the middle. The CDR3 spells CASSQARAGNYGYTF. Here the CDR3 DNA reads TGTGCCAGCAGCCAAGCTCGGGCGGGGAACTATGGCTACACCTTC.

This chain connects TRBV7-9 to TRBJ2-3; 7 nucleotides agree with TRBD2. CDR1 SEHNR and CDR2 FQNEAQ come from the germline V gene (reference sequence). The CDR3 runs to 15 residues. After removal of 5 bases from V and 3 bases from J, the junction contained 8 bases not matched to a gene. The CDR3 here is CASSPLGGSTDTQYF. CDR3 sequence (DNA): TGTGCCAGCAGCCCTTTGGGGGGGTCGACAGATACGCAGTATTTT.

The V and J genes are TRBV19 and TRBJ1-6; D is perhaps TRBD1 (6 bases). Germline V gene sequence: CDR1 LNHDA, CDR2 SQIVND (reference sequence). This CDR3 spans 16 amino acids. V was pared by 4 bases and J by 9 bases, with 19 bases between. CDR3 in amino acids: CASSRNREGTTSPLHF. The CDR3 region has the DNA TGTGCCAGTAGTAGAAACAGGGAAGGGACAACTTCACCCCTCCACTTT. The full variable domain, completed using reference TRBV19 and TRBJ1-6, is DGGITQSPKYLFRKEGQNVTLSCEQNLNHDAMYWYRQDPGQGLRLIYYSQIVNDFQKGDIAEGYSVSREKKESFPLTVTSAQKNPTAFYLCASSRNREGTTSPLHFGNGTRLTVT.

The rearrangement uses TRBV12-3 or TRBV12-4 and TRBJ2-1; D is unclear. CDR3 length equals 11 residues. Trimming took 5 bases from V and 6 from J, leaving 5 bases between them. The CDR3: CASSPFNEQFF. The DNA for the CDR3 is TGTGCCAGCAGTCCCTTCAATGAGCAGTTCTTC.

CDR3 coding DNA: TGTGCCAGCAGCTTAGCAGGCAGGTCCTCTGGAAACACCATATATTTT. This sequence encodes CASSLAGRSSGNTIYF. This sequence joins TRBV7-9 and TRBJ1-3; no clear D gene. CDR3 size: 16 residues. Germline assignment: CDR1 SEHNR and CDR2 FQNEAQ (reference sequence). Trimming removed 0 bases from V and 0 bases from J, with 9 bases in between.

The V gene is TRBV20-1, the J gene TRBJ1-5, with TRBD1 matching 9 bases. The CDR3 has 14 residues. CDR1 DFQATT and CDR2 SNEGSKA come from the germline V gene (reference sequence). V lost 3 bases and J lost 9; bases outside the gene matches: 9. CDR3 bases: TGCAGTGCTAGTGACCGGGACAGGGACGGGCCCCAGCATTTT. As protein: CSASDRDRDGPQHF.

The chain couples TRBV9 to TRBJ1-6; D is unclear. CDR3 length equals 15 residues. Germline V gene sequence: CDR1 SGDLS, CDR2 YYNGEE. V lost 0 bases and J 8 bases, leaving 12 bases between the germline ends. The CDR3 loop is CASSVDSGPYSPLHF. CDR3 nucleotides: TGTGCCAGCAGCGTAGACTCCGGGCCTTATTCACCCCTCCACTTT.

The V gene is TRBV6-5, the J gene TRBJ2-7; D unresolved. The CDR3 runs 11 residues. The ends were cut back, 4 bases at V and 2 bases at J, with 3 bases in the middle. Germline CDR1 reads MNHEY; CDR2 reads SVGAGI. CDR3 DNA: TGTGCCAGCAGTTCGACCTACGAGCAGTACTTC. Protein sequence: CASSSTYEQYF.

V gene TRBV6-2 or TRBV6-3 combines with J gene TRBJ1-5; D might be TRBD1 (6 bases). V gave up 4 bases and J gave up 3 bases, with 13 bases separating them. Germline CDR1 MNHEY, CDR2 SVGEGT. CDR3 length: 15 amino acids. The CDR3 loop reads CASSSLGALNQPQHF. The CDR3 coding sequence is TGTGCCAGCAGTTCCTTGGGGGCCCTCAATCAGCCCCAGCATTTT.

The chain is built from TRBV5-1 and TRBJ1-2, with TRBD1 identical over 9 bases. The CDR3 has 14 residues. Germline V gene data show CDR1 as SGHRS and CDR2 as YFSETQ. The V and J ends lost 3 bases and 8 bases, in that order; junction bases with no gene match: 8. This chain's CDR3 is CASSWGQGNPGYTF. DNA of the CDR3: TGCGCCAGCAGCTGGGGACAGGGAAATCCGGGCTACACCTTC.

The chain links TRBV4-1 to TRBJ2-7; a weak D match, TRBD2 (6 bases). Germline V gene data show CDR1 as MGHRA and CDR2 as YSYEKL. V was cut by 8 bases and J by 3 bases, with 14 bases left in between. The CDR3 has 13 residues. CDR3 protein: CASGGTNHYEQYF. CDR3 coding DNA: TGCGCCAGCGGGGGGACGAACCACTACGAGCAGTACTTC.

Notes on this clone: The junction and the germline gene differ at one end; a read error may be behind it. This sequence joins TRBV9 and TRBJ1-2; 9 bases line up with TRBD1. The CDR3 runs 12 residues. Germline-derived CDR1 and CDR2 are SGDLS and YYNGEE. The CDR3 spells CVSSADRGGYTF. DNA for the CDR3: TGTGTCAGCAGCGCCGACAGGGGGGGCTACACCTTC.

V and J are TRBV4-2 and TRBJ2-7, with a tentative D call TRBD1 (5 bases). The CDR3 has 15 amino acids. Trimming pared 1 base from V and 5 bases from J, leaving 15 bases between. Germline V gene lookup returns CDR1 LGHNA and CDR2 YNFKEQ. The CDR3 here is CASSQGQYRGDEQYF. CDR3 DNA sequence: TGTGCCAGCAGCCAAGGACAGTATCGAGGTGACGAGCAGTACTTC.

The chain employs TRBV3-1 (or the pseudogene TRBV3-2) and TRBJ2-7; D gene unclear. Germline V gene sequence: CDR1 LGHDT, CDR2 YNNKEL (reference sequence). Trimming shortened V by 1 base and J by 0 bases, and 7 bases separated the two germline ends. The CDR3 sequence is 14 residues long. CDR3 nucleotides: TGTGCCAGCAGCCAAGGGGTGGGCTCCTACGAGCAGTACTTC. Its translation: CASSQGVGSYEQYF.

This sequence joins TRBV29-1 and TRBJ1-4; possibly TRBD1 for D (5 bases). Germline-derived CDR1 and CDR2 are SQVTM and ANQGSEA. V lost 6 bases and J 1 base, leaving 9 bases between the germline ends. This CDR3 contains 13 residues. The CDR3 region is CSVRGVTNEKLFF. CDR3 in DNA: TGCAGCGTGAGGGGTGTAACTAATGAAAAACTGTTTTTT.